Below, 10 T cell receptor beta chains from the same sample are listed, as sequenced in a study of cytomegalovirus exposure and HLA in healthy donors. The PCR employed 60 Vbeta primers together with 13 Jbeta primers. TCRdb's table, derived via immunoSEQ multiplex PCR, lists solely in-frame clones and lacks some. The sample lists some 200,000 clones, around 84% seen once, with over 2.5% in the top ten. The sequencing sample was made of PBMCs. These receptors were taken from a woman in her forties or fifties in good health and CMV-seropositive.

This rearrangement joins TRBV19 to TRBJ2-7, with 12 bases aligning to TRBD1. The length of the CDR3 is 14 residues. The germline CDR1 and CDR2 sequences are LNHDA and SQIVND (reference sequence). V lost 7 bases to trimming and J lost 6 bases; unmatched junction nucleotides: 7. The CDR3 nucleotides are TGTGCCAGTACCCTGGGACAGGGGGCGGGCGAGCAGTACTTC. This translates into CASTLGQGAGEQYF. Full variable domain (missing parts from reference TRBV19 and TRBJ2-7): DGGITQSPKYLFRKEGQNVTLSCEQNLNHDAMYWYRQDPGQGLRLIYYSQIVNDFQKGDIAEGYSVSREKKESFPLTVTSAQKNPTAFYLCASTLGQGAGEQYFGPGTRLTVT.

V and J are TRBV5-1 and TRBJ1-3; D gene uncertain. Germline V lookup: CDR1 SGHRS, CDR2 YFSETQ. The V and J ends lost 0 bases and 4 bases respectively, with 14 bases between them. CDR3 length: 16 residues. Here the CDR3 DNA reads TGCGCCAGCAGCTTGGGAAAAGGCATCGGGGGAAACACCATATATTTT. Protein product: CASSLGKGIGGNTIYF.

A few counts support this clone. This chain links TRBV5-4 with TRBJ2-7; TRBD2 aligns across 14 bases. The CDR3 sequence is 16 residues long. V was pared by 4 bases and J by 0 bases, with 3 bases of the junction left unmatched. Germline lookup yields CDR1 SGHNT and CDR2 YYREEE (reference sequence). The CDR3 DNA follows: TGTGCCAGCAGCCCGGGACTAGCGGGGGTCTCCTACGAGCAGTACTTC. Its protein product is CASSPGLAGVSYEQYF.

The J gene is TRBJ1-4, the V gene TRBV6-5; 7 bases align to TRBD1. The V gene end was trimmed by 5 bases and the J gene end by 8 bases; junction bases not matched to a gene: 11. The CDR3 has 15 residues. CDR1 and CDR2 (germline): MNHEY, SVGAGI. CDR3 sequence reads: CASSPTGAPAEKLFF. The CDR3 DNA reads as TGTGCCAGCAGTCCTACAGGGGCCCCGGCAGAAAAACTGTTTTTT.

V gene TRBV4-1 combines with J gene TRBJ1-4; 10 bases map to TRBD1. The CDR3 loop spans 16 amino acids. V lost 0 bases and J lost 8; bases outside the gene matches: 6. CDR1 is MGHRA and CDR2 is YSYEKL in the germline V gene. Written as DNA, the CDR3 is TGCGCCAGCAGCCAAGATCGACAGGGGGCCAGCGAAAAACTGTTTTTT. Translated, it gives CASSQDRQGASEKLFF.

This clone was observed a single time. The rearrangement uses TRBV18 and TRBJ1-2; TRBD1 matches 8 bases. The CDR3 consists of 16 residues. Germline V CDR1 and CDR2: KGHSH, LQKENI. The V segment lost 6 bases and the J segment 6 bases; nucleotides outside the gene matches: 15. The CDR3 spells CASSPTGQGARNGYTF. For the CDR3, the DNA is TGTGCCAGCTCTCCCACCGGGCAGGGGGCAAGGAATGGCTACACCTTC. Drawing the rest from reference TRBV18 and TRBJ1-2, the complete variable domain is NAGVMQNPRHLVRRRGQEARLRCSPMKGHSHVYWYRQLPEEGLKFMVYLQKENIIDESGMPKERFSAEFPKEGPSILRIQQVVRGDSAAYFCASSPTGQGARNGYTFGSGTRLTVV.

For the CDR3, the DNA is TGTGCCAGCGGGTTCCACAAGCTAGCGGGGAGCTCCTACGAGCAGTACTTC. This translates into CASGFHKLAGSSYEQYF. This chain joins TRBV28 and TRBJ2-7; 9 bases map to TRBD2. After removal of 8 bases from V and 0 bases from J, the junction contained 14 bases not matched to a gene. The CDR3 consists of 17 residues. Germline values: CDR1 MDHEN, CDR2 SYDVKM.

The chain links TRBV7-3 to TRBJ1-4, with TRBD1 identical over 7 bases. The CDR3 has 18 residues. Germline V gene data show CDR1 as SGHTA and CDR2 as FQGTGA. The V and J ends lost 5 bases and 1 base, in that order; junction bases with no gene match: 13. CDR3 protein: CASSNKNAQGLTNEKLFF. The CDR3 bases are TGTGCCAGCAGCAACAAGAACGCACAGGGGTTAACTAATGAAAAACTGTTTTTT. Variable domain in full (rest from reference TRBV7-3 and TRBJ1-4): GAGVSQTPSNKVTEKGKYVELRCDPISGHTALYWYRQSLGQGPEFLIYFQGTGAADDSGLPNDRFFAVRPEGSVSTLKIQRTERGDSAVYLCASSNKNAQGLTNEKLFFGSGTQLSVL.

The gene calls are TRBV5-1 and TRBJ1-5, with TRBD1 matching 8 bases. This CDR3 region has 15 residues. Germline CDR1 and CDR2: SGHRS and YFSETQ. With V trimmed by 0 bases and J by 4 bases, 3 bases remained unmatched. CDR3 in amino acids: CASSLEGDRNQPQHF. The CDR3 nucleotides read TGCGCCAGCAGCTTGGAGGGGGACAGGAATCAGCCCCAGCATTTT.

V is TRBV11-2 and J is TRBJ2-1; D remains ambiguous. Germline CDR1 is SGHAT and CDR2 is FQNNGV. The CDR3 spans 15 residues. V lost 3 bases, J lost 6 bases, and 15 bases lay in between. The CDR3 region is CASSLLAPTRNEQFF. CDR3 sequence (DNA): TGTGCCAGCAGCTTGTTGGCCCCAACCCGCAATGAGCAGTTCTTC.